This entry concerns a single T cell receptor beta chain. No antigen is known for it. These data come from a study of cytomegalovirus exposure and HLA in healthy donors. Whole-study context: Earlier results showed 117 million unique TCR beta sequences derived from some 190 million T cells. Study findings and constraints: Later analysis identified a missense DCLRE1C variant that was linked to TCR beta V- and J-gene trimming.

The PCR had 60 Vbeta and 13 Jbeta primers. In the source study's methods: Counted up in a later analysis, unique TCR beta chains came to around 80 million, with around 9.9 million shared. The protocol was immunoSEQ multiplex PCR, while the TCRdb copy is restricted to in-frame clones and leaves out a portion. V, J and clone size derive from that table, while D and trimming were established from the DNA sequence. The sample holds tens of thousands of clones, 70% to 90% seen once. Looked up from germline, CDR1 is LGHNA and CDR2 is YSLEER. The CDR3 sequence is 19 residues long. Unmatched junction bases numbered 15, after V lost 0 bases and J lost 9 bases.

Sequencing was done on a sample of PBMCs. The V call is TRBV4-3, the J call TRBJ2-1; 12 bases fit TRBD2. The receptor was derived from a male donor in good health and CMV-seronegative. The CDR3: CASSQDLVLTSGGRTEQFF. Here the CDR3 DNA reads TGCGCCAGCAGCCAAGATCTGGTTTTGACTAGCGGGGGTCGGACTGAGCAGTTCTTC.